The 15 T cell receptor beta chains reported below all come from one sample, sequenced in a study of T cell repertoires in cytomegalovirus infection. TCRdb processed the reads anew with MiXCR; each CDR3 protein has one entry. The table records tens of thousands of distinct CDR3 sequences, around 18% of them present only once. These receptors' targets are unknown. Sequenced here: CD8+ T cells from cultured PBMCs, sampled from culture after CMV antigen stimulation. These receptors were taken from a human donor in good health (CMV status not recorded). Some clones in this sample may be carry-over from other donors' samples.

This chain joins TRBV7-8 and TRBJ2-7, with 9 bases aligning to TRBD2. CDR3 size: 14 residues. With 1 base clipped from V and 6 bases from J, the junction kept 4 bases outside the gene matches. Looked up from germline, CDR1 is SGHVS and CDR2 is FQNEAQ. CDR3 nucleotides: TGTGCCAGCAGCTTAGGCGGGGGGGGGGCCGAGCAGTACTTC. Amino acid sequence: CASSLGGGGAEQYF.

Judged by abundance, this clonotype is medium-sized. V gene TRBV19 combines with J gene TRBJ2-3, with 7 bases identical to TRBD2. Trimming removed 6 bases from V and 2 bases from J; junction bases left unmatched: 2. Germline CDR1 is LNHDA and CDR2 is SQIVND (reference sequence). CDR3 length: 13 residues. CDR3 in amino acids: CASRGRVTDTQYF. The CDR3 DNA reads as TGTGCCAGTAGGGGGAGGGTCACAGATACGCAGTATTTT.

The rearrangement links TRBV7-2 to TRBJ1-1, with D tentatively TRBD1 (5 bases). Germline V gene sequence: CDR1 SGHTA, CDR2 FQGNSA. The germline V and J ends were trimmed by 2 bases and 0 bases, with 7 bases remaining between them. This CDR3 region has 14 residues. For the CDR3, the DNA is TGTGCCAGCAGCTTAAGCAGGGTGAACACTGAAGCTTTCTTT. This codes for CASSLSRVNTEAFF.

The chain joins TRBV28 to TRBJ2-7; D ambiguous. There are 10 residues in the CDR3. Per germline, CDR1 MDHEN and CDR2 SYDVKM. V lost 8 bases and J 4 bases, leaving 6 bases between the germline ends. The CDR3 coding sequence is TGTGCCAGCGGAGTTTACGAGCAGTACTTC. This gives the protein CASGVYEQYF.

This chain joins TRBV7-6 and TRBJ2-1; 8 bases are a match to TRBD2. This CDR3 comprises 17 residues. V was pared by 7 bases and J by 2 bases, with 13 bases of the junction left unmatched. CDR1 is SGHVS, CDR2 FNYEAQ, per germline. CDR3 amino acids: CASTLGALAGAYNEQFF. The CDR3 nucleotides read TGTGCCAGCACCCTAGGGGCCCTAGCGGGCGCCTACAATGAGCAGTTCTTC.

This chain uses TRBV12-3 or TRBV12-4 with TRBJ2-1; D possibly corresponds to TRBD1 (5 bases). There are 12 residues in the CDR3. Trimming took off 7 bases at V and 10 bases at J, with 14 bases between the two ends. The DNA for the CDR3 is TGTGCCAGCACCACCGACAGAAACGAGCAGTTCTTC. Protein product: CASTTDRNEQFF.

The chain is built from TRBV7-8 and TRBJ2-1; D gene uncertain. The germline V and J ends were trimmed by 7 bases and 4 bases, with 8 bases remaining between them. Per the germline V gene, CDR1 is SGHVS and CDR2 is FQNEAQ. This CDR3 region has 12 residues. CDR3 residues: CASINRYNEQFF. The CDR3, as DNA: TGTGCCAGCATAAACAGATACAATGAGCAGTTCTTC.

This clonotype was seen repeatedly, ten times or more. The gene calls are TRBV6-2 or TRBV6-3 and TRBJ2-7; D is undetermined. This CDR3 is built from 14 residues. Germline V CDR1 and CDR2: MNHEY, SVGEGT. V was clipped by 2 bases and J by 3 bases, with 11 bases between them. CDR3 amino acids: CASSYHSIYYEQYF. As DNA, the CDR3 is TGTGCCAGCAGTTACCACTCAATATACTACGAGCAGTACTTC.

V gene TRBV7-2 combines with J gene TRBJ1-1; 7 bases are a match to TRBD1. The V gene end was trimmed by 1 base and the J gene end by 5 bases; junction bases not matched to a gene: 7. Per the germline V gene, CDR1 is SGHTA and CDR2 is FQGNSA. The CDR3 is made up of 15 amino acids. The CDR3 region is CASSLVAGGRTEAFF. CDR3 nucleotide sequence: TGTGCCAGCAGCTTAGTGGCAGGGGGGAGGACTGAAGCTTTCTTT.

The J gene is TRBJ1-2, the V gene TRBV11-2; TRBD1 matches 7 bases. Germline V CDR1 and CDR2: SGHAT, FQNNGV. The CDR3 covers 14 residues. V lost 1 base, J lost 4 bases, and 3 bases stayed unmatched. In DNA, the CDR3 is TGTGCCAGCAGCTTAGGGACAGGAAGCTATGGCTACACCTTC. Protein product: CASSLGTGSYGYTF.

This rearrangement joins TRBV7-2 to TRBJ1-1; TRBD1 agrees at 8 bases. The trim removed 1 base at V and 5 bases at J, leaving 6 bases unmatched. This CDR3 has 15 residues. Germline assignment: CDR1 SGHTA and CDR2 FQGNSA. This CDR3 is CASSLGAGGYTEAFF. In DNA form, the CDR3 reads TGTGCCAGCAGCTTAGGTGCAGGGGGCTATACTGAAGCTTTCTTT.

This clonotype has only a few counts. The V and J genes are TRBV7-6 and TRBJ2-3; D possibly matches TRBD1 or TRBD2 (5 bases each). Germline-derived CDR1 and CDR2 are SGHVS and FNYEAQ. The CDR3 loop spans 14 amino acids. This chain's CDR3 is CVDRDHGATDTQYF. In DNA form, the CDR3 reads TGTGTCGACCGGGACCACGGCGCCACAGATACGCAGTATTTT.

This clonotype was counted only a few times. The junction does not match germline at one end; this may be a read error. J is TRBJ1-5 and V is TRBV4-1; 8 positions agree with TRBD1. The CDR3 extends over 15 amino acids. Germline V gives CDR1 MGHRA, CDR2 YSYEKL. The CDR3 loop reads CASSQEDRGNQPQHF. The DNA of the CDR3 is TGTGCCAGCAGCCAAGAAGACAGGGGAAATCAGCCCCAGCATTTT.

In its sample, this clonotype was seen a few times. The CDR3 sequence: CASSHLQGFDTEAFF. As DNA, the CDR3 is TGCGCCAGCAGCCACCTACAGGGTTTCGACACTGAAGCTTTCTTT. The gene calls are TRBV4-1 and TRBJ1-1; D possibly corresponds to TRBD1 (6 bases). There are 15 residues in the CDR3. Germline values: CDR1 MGHRA, CDR2 YSYEKL. V lost 3 bases and J lost 3, with 14 bases in between.

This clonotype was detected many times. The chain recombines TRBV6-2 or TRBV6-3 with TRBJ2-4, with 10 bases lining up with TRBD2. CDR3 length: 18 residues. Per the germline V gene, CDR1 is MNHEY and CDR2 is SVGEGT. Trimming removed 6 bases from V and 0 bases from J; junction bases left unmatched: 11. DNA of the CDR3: TGTGCCAGCAGCGACCTCCCGAGGACTAGCGGAGCCAAAAACATTCAGTACTTC. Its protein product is CASSDLPRTSGAKNIQYF.